The 17 T cell receptor beta chains below all came from one sample that was sequenced in a study of cytomegalovirus exposure and HLA in healthy donors (dated by TCRdb to 2015 to 2018). Library method: the immunoSEQ multiplex PCR assay. For the multiplex PCR, a mixture combining 60 forward primers for TCR Vbeta segments and 13 reverse primers for TCR Jbeta segments was used. TCRdb stores this immuneACCESS table with in-frame sequences only. Part of the clones is absent; in the studies checked, under half of the shortfall reflects unresolved V genes, and no reason is known for the rest. In this sample the table shows about 87,000 clones, around 68% of which occur a single time. The biggest ten clones account for around 22% of the sample. What was sequenced was PBMCs. These receptor sequences come from a man aged 25 to 45 in good health and CMV-seropositive.

Of note for this clone: At one boundary the junction diverges from the germline segment, which might be a read error. J is TRBJ1-2 and V is TRBV7-7, with 7 positions matching TRBD1. The germline V gene encodes CDR1 SSHAT and CDR2 FNYEAQ (reference sequence). This CDR3 contains 11 residues. The CDR3 spells CASSFDRDSAF. The CDR3, as DNA: TGTGCTAGCAGCTTCGACAGGGATTCAGCCTTC.

V gene TRBV27 combines with J gene TRBJ1-5; the D gene is possibly TRBD1 (5 bases). The V end was cut by 3 bases, the J end by 2 bases, with 20 bases between. This CDR3 has 18 amino acids. Germline CDR1 and CDR2: MNHEY and SMNVEV (reference sequence). Here the CDR3 reads CASSLPGTLGGRNQPQHF. The CDR3 coding sequence is TGTGCCAGCAGTTTGCCCGGGACCTTGGGGGGTCGCAATCAGCCCCAGCATTTT.

This rearrangement joins TRBV2 to TRBJ2-4; 12 positions match TRBD1. Per the germline V gene, CDR1 is SNHLY and CDR2 is FYNNEI. This CDR3 comprises 14 residues. The junction had 5 bases not matched to a gene; V was cut back by 6 bases and J by 8 bases. The CDR3, as DNA: TGTGCCAGCAGCGCGGGACAGGGGGCCTACATTCAGTACTTC. This gives the protein CASSAGQGAYIQYF.

The chain employs TRBV9 and TRBJ2-1, with D possibly matching TRBD2 (6 bases). The V and J ends lost 3 bases and 5 bases respectively, with 15 bases between them. Germline-derived CDR1 and CDR2 are SGDLS and YYNGEE. This CDR3 is built from 15 residues. The CDR3 region has the DNA TGTGCCAGCAGCGCACCCGGAGGGCCTAACAATGAGCAGTTCTTC. Encoded protein: CASSAPGGPNNEQFF.

J is TRBJ1-1 and V is TRBV9; TRBD1 matches at 11 bases. CDR1 and CDR2 (germline): SGDLS, YYNGEE. The CDR3 runs to 16 residues. Unmatched junction bases numbered 7, after V lost 5 bases and J lost 1 base. The CDR3 spells CASSRTGGEGNTEAFF. For the CDR3, the DNA is TGTGCCAGCAGTCGGACAGGGGGCGAAGGGAACACTGAAGCTTTCTTT.

V gene TRBV4-2 combines with J gene TRBJ2-1; TRBD2 is a possible D gene (5 bases). The CDR3 has 12 residues. V lost 4 bases to trimming and J lost 9 bases, with 10 bases between them. The V gene's germline CDR1 is LGHNA and CDR2 YNFKEQ. The CDR3 here is CASSPSGSEQFF. The CDR3 DNA reads TGTGCCAGCAGCCCGTCTGGGAGTGAGCAGTTCTTC.

The chain combines TRBV19 with TRBJ1-4, with no clear D. The CDR3 sequence is 14 residues long. CDR1 is LNHDA, CDR2 SQIVND, per germline (reference sequence). V lost 5 bases and J lost 4, with 11 bases in between. The CDR3 DNA reads TGTGCCAGTAGTCTCAACTACAATAATGAAAAACTGTTTTTT. This encodes CASSLNYNNEKLFF. Using reference TRBV19 and TRBJ1-4 for the parts outside the CDR3, the full variable domain is DGGITQSPKYLFRKEGQNVTLSCEQNLNHDAMYWYRQDPGQGLRLIYYSQIVNDFQKGDIAEGYSVSREKKESFPLTVTSAQKNPTAFYLCASSLNYNNEKLFFGSGTQLSVL.

This rearrangement joins TRBV9 to TRBJ1-2, with a weak D call TRBD1 (6 bases). The CDR3 has 17 amino acids. V was pared by 4 bases and J by 2 bases, with 21 bases between. Per germline, CDR1 SGDLS and CDR2 YYNGEE. CDR3 nucleotides: TGTGCCAGCAGCTTAGGGGGGACATCTGGATGGAACTATGGCTACACCTTC. Its translation is CASSLGGTSGWNYGYTF.

J is TRBJ1-4 and V is TRBV7-9; 9 bases are shared with TRBD1. The CDR3 consists of 17 residues. CDR1 and CDR2 from the germline V gene are SEHNR and FQNEAQ (reference sequence). Losses at the gene ends were 5 bases for V and 4 bases for J; bases not matched to a gene: 11. The CDR3 spells CASSPRLDRGSNEKLFF. Written as DNA, the CDR3 is TGTGCCAGCAGCCCGCGACTCGACAGGGGGAGTAATGAAAAACTGTTTTTT.

The rearrangement links TRBV15 to TRBJ1-1, with no clear D. V lost 0 bases and J 1 base, leaving 12 bases between the germline ends. Germline V gene lookup returns CDR1 LNHNV and CDR2 YYDKDF (reference sequence). This CDR3 has 16 amino acids. CDR3: CATSRDPFVPNTEAFF. The CDR3 bases are TGTGCCACCAGCAGAGATCCTTTCGTCCCGAACACTGAAGCTTTCTTT.

The CDR3 is CASSLEPRTLHEQYF. The DNA for the CDR3 is TGCGCCAGCAGCTTGGAACCGAGGACACTCCACGAGCAGTACTTC. V is TRBV5-1 and J is TRBJ2-7; D perhaps matches TRBD1 (5 bases). Germline V gene data show CDR1 as SGHRS and CDR2 as YFSETQ. V lost 0 bases and J lost 5, with 15 bases in between. The CDR3 covers 15 residues. The entire variable domain, with the rest obtained from reference TRBV5-1 and TRBJ2-7, is as follows: KAGVTQTPRYLIKTRGQQVTLSCSPISGHRSVSWYQQTPGQGLQFLFEYFSETQRNKGNFPGRFSGRQFSNSRSEMNVSTLELGDSALYLCASSLEPRTLHEQYFGPGTRLTVT.

This chain joins TRBV6-1 and TRBJ2-2; D unclear. V lost 2 bases to trimming and J lost 2 bases, with 12 bases between them. The CDR3 has 16 amino acids. The germline CDR1 and CDR2 sequences are MNHNS and SASEGT. DNA of the CDR3: TGTGCCAGCAGTGAAATTGGCAGACTTAACACCGGGGAGCTGTTTTTT. The encoded protein is CASSEIGRLNTGELFF.

The genes are TRBV6-1 and TRBJ2-5; weak D call: TRBD2 (6 bases). This CDR3 region has 16 residues. CDR1 and CDR2 (germline): MNHNS, SASEGT. Trimming cost V 2 bases and J 4 bases, with 17 bases left between them. The CDR3 spells CASSEMDGRRGETQYF. The CDR3 region has the DNA TGTGCCAGCAGTGAAATGGATGGACGGAGGGGAGAGACCCAGTACTTC.

The chain has TRBV5-6 and TRBJ2-7; D possibly corresponds to TRBD1 (6 bases). The CDR3 has 13 residues. Trimming stripped 4 bases from V and 0 bases from J, with 8 bases between. CDR1 is SGHDT, CDR2 YYEEEE, per germline. The CDR3 sequence: CASSPDSSYEQYF. The DNA for the CDR3 is TGTGCCAGCAGCCCGGACAGCTCCTACGAGCAGTACTTC.

This clone occurred a few times. The CDR3 here is CASRIQPMNTEAFF. As DNA, the CDR3 is TGTGCCAGCAGGATACAGCCTATGAACACTGAAGCTTTCTTT. This rearrangement joins TRBV6-1 to TRBJ1-1; no clear D. CDR1 and CDR2 from the germline V gene are MNHNS and SASEGT. Trimming removed 6 bases from V and 0 bases from J, with 11 bases in between. The CDR3 consists of 14 residues.

Turning to this clone: Its ends do not fully match the called genes, so a read error is possible. The chain links TRBV6-5 to TRBJ1-2; possibly TRBD1 for D (5 bases). The germline V gene encodes CDR1 MNHEY and CDR2 SVGAGI. This CDR3 is 13 amino acids long. The CDR3 here is CASSRSGLDGYPF. Here the CDR3 DNA reads TGTGCCAGCAGTCGTTCAGGGCTGGATGGCTACCCCTTC.

This chain joins TRBV15 and TRBJ2-7; no clear D. V was trimmed by 5 bases and J by 6 bases, leaving 11 bases between them. Germline CDR1 LNHNV, CDR2 YYDKDF (reference sequence). The CDR3 loop spans 12 amino acids. CDR3 sequence: CATSDLVGEQYF. CDR3 nucleotide sequence: TGTGCCACCAGCGATCTGGTCGGCGAGCAGTACTTC.